Below, 10 T cell receptor beta chains from the same sample are listed, as sequenced in a study of cytomegalovirus exposure and HLA in healthy donors. The PCR ran on 60 Vbeta and 13 Jbeta primers. The table came from immunoSEQ multiplex PCR; TCRdb's copy has only in-frame clones and leaves some out. The table has 55,000 to 80,000 clones, roughly 74% seen once. Specimen: PBMCs. The receptor source for this set is a woman in her twenties or thirties in good health and CMV-seropositive.

The chain recombines TRBV4-2 with TRBJ2-7; TRBD2 matches at 9 bases. Germline lookup yields CDR1 LGHNA and CDR2 YNFKEQ. Trimming removed 2 bases from V and 0 bases from J; junction bases left unmatched: 14. CDR3 length: 19 amino acids. In DNA form, the CDR3 reads TGTGCCAGCAGCCAACTGACTAGCGGATCTTCCCGGAGCTCCTACGAGCAGTACTTC. Translated: CASSQLTSGSSRSSYEQYF.

The count of this clone is one. This sequence joins TRBV28 and TRBJ1-4; D is unresolved. Germline loops: CDR1 MDHEN, CDR2 SYDVKM. The CDR3 spans 13 residues. V lost 4 bases and J 7 bases, leaving 10 bases between the germline ends. In nucleotides, the CDR3 is TGTGCCAGCAGTTCACAGTACATTGAAAAACTGTTTTTT. It translates to CASSSQYIEKLFF.

This clone was picked up one time. As DNA, the CDR3 is TGTGCCAGCTCAAGGGACAGATACAATGAGCAGTTCTTC. Translating it yields CASSRDRYNEQFF. V usage is TRBV18 and J usage is TRBJ2-1, with TRBD1 matching over 7 bases. The CDR3 consists of 13 residues. CDR1 and CDR2 (germline): KGHSH, LQKENI. J gave up 4 bases and V 5 bases, and 2 bases lay outside the gene matches. Complete variable domain (other parts from reference TRBV18 and TRBJ2-1): NAGVMQNPRHLVRRRGQEARLRCSPMKGHSHVYWYRQLPEEGLKFMVYLQKENIIDESGMPKERFSAEFPKEGPSILRIQQVVRGDSAAYFCASSRDRYNEQFFGPGTRLTVL.

The J gene is TRBJ2-7, the V gene TRBV30, with D possibly matching TRBD1 (5 bases). Germline V lookup: CDR1 GTSNPN, CDR2 SVGIG (reference sequence). With 4 bases removed from V and 2 bases from J, the gap between germline ends came to 12 bases. The length of the CDR3 is 13 residues. The CDR3 spells CAWTKGITYEQYF. Here the CDR3 DNA reads TGTGCCTGGACCAAGGGGATTACCTACGAGCAGTACTTC.

CDR3 loop: CASSQERLGQETQYF. The CDR3 DNA follows: TGTGCCAGCAGCCAAGAACGGCTAGGCCAAGAGACCCAGTACTTC. The rearrangement joins TRBV4-2 to TRBJ2-5, with no clear D. Trimming took off 0 bases at V and 1 base at J, with 9 bases between the two ends. The length of the CDR3 is 15 residues. Per germline, CDR1 LGHNA and CDR2 YNFKEQ.

This sequence joins TRBV7-2 and TRBJ2-7; 8 bases are a match to TRBD2. CDR3 length equals 15 residues. With V trimmed by 4 bases and J by 3 bases, 8 bases remained unmatched. Germline V gene data show CDR1 as SGHTA and CDR2 as FQGNSA. CDR3 sequence (DNA): TGTGCCAGCAGCTCAACGGGACTAGGGCTCTACGAGCAGTACTTC. Protein product: CASSSTGLGLYEQYF.

This clone came up a few times. This rearrangement joins TRBV21-1 to TRBJ1-1. TRBV21-1 is listed as a pseudogene. The CDR3 has 14 amino acids. CDR3 amino acids: CASRKRGVGTEAFF. The CDR3 DNA reads as TGTGCCAGCAGAAAGCGGGGGGTAGGAACTGAAGCTTTCTTT.

The V gene is TRBV5-1, the J gene TRBJ1-1; no definite D call. The V and J ends lost 0 bases and 4 bases respectively, with 10 bases between them. This CDR3 has 14 residues. CDR1 and CDR2 (germline): SGHRS, YFSETQ. The CDR3 region is CASSLGGEGTEAFF. As DNA, the CDR3 is TGCGCCAGCAGCTTGGGCGGGGAGGGCACTGAAGCTTTCTTT.

The chain carries TRBV4-2 and TRBJ1-2; TRBD1 is a possible D gene (5 bases). Germline V gene lookup returns CDR1 LGHNA and CDR2 YNFKEQ. V was cut by 1 base and J by 1 base, with 19 bases left in between. The CDR3 spans 18 residues. The CDR3 nucleotides are TGTGCCAGCAGCCAAGCGGGGGACCAGGCTTCCTTTAACTATGGCTACACCTTC. Its protein is CASSQAGDQASFNYGYTF.

J is TRBJ2-7 and V is TRBV6-1; D gene uncertain. Germline values: CDR1 MNHNS, CDR2 SASEGT. Trimming removed 5 bases from V and 2 bases from J, with 7 bases in between. The CDR3 contains 12 residues. The CDR3 coding sequence is TGTGCCAGCAGTAAAGGGCCCTACGAGCAGTACTTC. This sequence encodes CASSKGPYEQYF.